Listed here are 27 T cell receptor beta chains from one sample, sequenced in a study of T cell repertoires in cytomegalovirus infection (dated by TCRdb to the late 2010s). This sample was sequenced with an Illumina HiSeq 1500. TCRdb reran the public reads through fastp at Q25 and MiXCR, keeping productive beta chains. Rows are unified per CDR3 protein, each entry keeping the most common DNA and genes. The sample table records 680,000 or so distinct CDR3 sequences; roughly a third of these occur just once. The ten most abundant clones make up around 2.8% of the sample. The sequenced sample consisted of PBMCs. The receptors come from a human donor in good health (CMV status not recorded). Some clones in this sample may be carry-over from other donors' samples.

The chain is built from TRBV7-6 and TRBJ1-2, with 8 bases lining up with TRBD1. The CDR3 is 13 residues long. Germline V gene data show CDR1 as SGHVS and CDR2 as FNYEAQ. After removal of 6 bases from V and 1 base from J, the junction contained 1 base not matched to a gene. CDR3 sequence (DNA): TGTGCCAGCAGGGACAGGGTTAACTATGGCTACACCTTC. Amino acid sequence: CASRDRVNYGYTF.

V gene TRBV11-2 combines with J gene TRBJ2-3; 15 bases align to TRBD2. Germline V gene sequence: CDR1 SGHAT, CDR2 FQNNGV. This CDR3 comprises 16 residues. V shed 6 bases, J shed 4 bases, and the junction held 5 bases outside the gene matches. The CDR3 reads CASSQGLAGGADTQYF. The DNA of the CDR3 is TGTGCCAGCAGTCAGGGACTAGCGGGGGGTGCAGATACGCAGTATTTT.

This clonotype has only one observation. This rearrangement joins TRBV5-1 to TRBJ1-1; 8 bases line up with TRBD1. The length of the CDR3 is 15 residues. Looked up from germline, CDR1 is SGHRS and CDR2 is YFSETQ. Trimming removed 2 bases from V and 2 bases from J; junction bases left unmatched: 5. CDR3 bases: TGCGCCAGCAGCTTCTTTGCAGGGGGCAACACTGAAGCTTTCTTT. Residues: CASSFFAGGNTEAFF.

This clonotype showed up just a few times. This CDR3 is CASRPVGVNTGELFF. The DNA of the CDR3 is TGCGCCAGCAGACCGGTTGGGGTGAACACCGGGGAGCTGTTTTTT. The J gene is TRBJ2-2, the V gene TRBV5-1; no clear D gene. This CDR3 has 15 amino acids. Looked up from germline, CDR1 is SGHRS and CDR2 is YFSETQ. Trimming removed 5 bases from V and 1 base from J, with 12 bases in between.

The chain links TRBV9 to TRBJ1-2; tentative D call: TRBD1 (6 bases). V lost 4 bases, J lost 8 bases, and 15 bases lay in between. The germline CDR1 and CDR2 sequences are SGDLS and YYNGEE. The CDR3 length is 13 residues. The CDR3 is CASSPRTDRGYTF. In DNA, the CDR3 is TGTGCCAGCAGCCCACGGACAGATCGAGGCTACACCTTC.

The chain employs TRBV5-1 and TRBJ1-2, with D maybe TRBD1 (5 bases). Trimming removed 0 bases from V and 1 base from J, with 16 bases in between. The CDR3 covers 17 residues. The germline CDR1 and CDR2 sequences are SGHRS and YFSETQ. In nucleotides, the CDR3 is TGCGCCAGCAGCTTGGCCCCCTTGGGGCCGATTAACTATGGCTACACCTTC. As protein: CASSLAPLGPINYGYTF.

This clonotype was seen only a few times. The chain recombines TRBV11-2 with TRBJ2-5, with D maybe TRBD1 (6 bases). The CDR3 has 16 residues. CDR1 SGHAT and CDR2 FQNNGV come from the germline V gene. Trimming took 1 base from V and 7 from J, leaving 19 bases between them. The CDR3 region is CASSLALGAGEGTQYF. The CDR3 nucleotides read TGTGCCAGCAGCTTAGCCCTTGGGGCAGGGGAAGGGACCCAGTACTTC. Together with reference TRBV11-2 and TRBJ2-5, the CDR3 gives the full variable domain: EAGVAQSPRYKIIEKRQSVAFWCNPISGHATLYWYQQILGQGPKLLIQFQNNGVVDDSQLPKDRFSAERLKGVDSTLKIQPAKLEDSAVYLCASSLALGAGEGTQYFGPGTRLLVL.

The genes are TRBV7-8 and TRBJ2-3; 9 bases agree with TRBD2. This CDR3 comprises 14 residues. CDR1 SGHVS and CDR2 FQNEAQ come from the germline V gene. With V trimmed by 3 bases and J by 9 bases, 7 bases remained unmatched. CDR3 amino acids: CASSFSGGKETQYF. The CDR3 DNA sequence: TGTGCCAGCAGCTTTAGCGGGGGCAAGGAGACGCAGTATTTT.

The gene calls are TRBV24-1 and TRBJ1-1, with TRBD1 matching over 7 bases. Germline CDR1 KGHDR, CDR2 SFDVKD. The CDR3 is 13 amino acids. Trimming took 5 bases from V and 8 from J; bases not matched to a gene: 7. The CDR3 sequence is CATSGTGTEEAFF. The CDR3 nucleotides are TGTGCCACCAGTGGGACCGGGACAGAAGAAGCTTTCTTT.

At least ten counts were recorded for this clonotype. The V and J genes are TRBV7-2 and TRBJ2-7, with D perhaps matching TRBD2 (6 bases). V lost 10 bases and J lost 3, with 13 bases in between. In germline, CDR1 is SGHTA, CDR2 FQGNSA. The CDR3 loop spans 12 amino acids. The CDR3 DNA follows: TGTGCCATCTCGGGACTTAACTACGAGCAGTACTTC. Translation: CAISGLNYEQYF. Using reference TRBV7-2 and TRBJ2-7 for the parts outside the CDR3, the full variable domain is GAGVSQSPSNKVTEKGKDVELRCDPISGHTALYWYRQSLGQGLEFLIYFQGNSAPDKSGLPSDRFSAERTGGSVSTLTIQRTQQEDSAVYLCAISGLNYEQYFGPGTRLTVT.

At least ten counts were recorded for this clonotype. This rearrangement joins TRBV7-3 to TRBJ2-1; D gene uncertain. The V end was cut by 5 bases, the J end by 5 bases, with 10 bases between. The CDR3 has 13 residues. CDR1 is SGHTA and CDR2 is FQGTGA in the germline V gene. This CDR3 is CASSPQHNNEQFF. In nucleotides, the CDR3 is TGTGCCAGCAGCCCCCAGCACAACAATGAGCAGTTCTTC.

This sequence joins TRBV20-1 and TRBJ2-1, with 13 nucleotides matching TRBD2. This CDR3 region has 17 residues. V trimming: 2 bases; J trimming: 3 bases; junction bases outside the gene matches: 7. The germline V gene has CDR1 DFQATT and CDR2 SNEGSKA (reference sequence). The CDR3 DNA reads TGCAGTGCTAGACAACTAGCGGGGGGGCCGTTCTACAATGAGCAGTTCTTC. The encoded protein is CSARQLAGGPFYNEQFF.

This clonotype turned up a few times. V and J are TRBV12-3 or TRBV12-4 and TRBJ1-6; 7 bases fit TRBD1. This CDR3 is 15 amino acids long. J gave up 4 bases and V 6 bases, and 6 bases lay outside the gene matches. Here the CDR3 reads CASSPTGNYNSPLHF. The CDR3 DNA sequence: TGTGCCAGCAGCCCGACAGGGAATTATAATTCACCCCTCCACTTT.

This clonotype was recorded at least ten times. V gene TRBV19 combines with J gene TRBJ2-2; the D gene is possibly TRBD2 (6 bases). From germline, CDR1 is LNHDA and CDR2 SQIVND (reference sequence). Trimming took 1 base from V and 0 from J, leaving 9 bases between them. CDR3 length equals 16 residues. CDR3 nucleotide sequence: TGTGCCAGTAGTATAGGGCTAGCGCCGAACACCGGGGAGCTGTTTTTT. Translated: CASSIGLAPNTGELFF.

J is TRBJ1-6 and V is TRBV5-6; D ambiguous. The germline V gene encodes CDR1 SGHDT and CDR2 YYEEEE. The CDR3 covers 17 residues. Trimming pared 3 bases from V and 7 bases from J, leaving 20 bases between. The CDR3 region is CASSSSRRGLYNSPLHF. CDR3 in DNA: TGTGCCAGCAGCTCTTCCCGGCGAGGGCTTTACAATTCACCCCTCCACTTT.

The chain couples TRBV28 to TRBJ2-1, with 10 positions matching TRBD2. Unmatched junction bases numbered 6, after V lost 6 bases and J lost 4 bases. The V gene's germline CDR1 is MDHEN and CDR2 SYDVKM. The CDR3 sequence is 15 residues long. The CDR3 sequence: CASRSTSGPYNEQFF. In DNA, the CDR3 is TGTGCCAGCAGGTCGACTAGCGGGCCGTACAATGAGCAGTTCTTC. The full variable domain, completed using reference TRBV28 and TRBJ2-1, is DVKVTQSSRYLVKRTGEKVFLECVQDMDHENMFWYRQDPGLGLRLIYFSYDVKMKEKGDIPEGYSVSREKKERFSLILESASTNQTSMYLCASRSTSGPYNEQFFGPGTRLTVL.

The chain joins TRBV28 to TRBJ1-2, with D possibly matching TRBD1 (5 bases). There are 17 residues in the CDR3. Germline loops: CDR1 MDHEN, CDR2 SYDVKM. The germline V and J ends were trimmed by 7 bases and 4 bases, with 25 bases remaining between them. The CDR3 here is CASKTPTVGGSGYGYTF. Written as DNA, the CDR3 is TGTGCCAGCAAAACCCCCACAGTTGGGGGATCCGGCTATGGCTACACCTTC.

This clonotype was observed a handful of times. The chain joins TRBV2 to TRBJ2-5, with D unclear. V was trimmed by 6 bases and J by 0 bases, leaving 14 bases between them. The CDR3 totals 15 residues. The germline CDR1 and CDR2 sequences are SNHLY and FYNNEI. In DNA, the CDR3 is TGTGCCAGCAGGAACTCCCCTTCGTACCAAGAGACCCAGTACTTC. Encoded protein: CASRNSPSYQETQYF.

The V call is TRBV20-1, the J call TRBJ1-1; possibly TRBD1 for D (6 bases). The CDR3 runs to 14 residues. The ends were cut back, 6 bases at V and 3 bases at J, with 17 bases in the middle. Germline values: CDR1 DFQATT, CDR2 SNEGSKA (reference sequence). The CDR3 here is CSAKVGGTHTEAFF. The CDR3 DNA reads TGCAGTGCAAAGGTAGGGGGTACCCACACTGAAGCTTTCTTT.

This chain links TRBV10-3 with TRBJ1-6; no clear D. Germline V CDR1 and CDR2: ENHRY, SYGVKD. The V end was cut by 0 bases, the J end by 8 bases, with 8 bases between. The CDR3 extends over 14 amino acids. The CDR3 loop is CAISESTPDSPLHF. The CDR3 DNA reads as TGTGCCATCAGTGAGTCGACACCGGATTCACCCCTCCACTTT.

The CDR3 DNA follows: TGTGCCAGCAGGGGAGGGGGGGCTGGGAACATTCAGTACTTC. Its protein product is CASRGGGAGNIQYF. This chain joins TRBV28 and TRBJ2-4; TRBD2 might be the D (7 bases). Germline V gene data show CDR1 as MDHEN and CDR2 as SYDVKM. V was trimmed by 6 bases and J by 7 bases, leaving 16 bases between them. The length of the CDR3 is 14 residues. The entire variable domain, with the rest obtained from reference TRBV28 and TRBJ2-4, is as follows: DVKVTQSSRYLVKRTGEKVFLECVQDMDHENMFWYRQDPGLGLRLIYFSYDVKMKEKGDIPEGYSVSREKKERFSLILESASTNQTSMYLCASRGGGAGNIQYFGAGTRLSVL.

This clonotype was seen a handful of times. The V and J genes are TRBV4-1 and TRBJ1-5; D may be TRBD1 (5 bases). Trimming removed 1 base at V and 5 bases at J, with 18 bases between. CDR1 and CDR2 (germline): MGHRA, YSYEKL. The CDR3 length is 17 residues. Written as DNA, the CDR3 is TGCGCCAGCAGCCAAGTTGGGGCAGGCCCCTTTTATCAGCCCCAGCATTTT. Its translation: CASSQVGAGPFYQPQHF.

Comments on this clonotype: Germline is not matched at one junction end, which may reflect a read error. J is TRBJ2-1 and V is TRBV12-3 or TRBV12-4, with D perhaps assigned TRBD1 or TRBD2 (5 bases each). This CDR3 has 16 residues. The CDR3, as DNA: TGTGCCAGCAGTCCCCCGGGGCTGAGCTCCTACAATGAGCAGCTCTTC. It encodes CASSPPGLSSYNEQLF.

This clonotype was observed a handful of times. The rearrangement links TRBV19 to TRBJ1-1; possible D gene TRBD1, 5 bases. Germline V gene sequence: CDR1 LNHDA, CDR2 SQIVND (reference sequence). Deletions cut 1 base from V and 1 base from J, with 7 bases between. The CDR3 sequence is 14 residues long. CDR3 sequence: CASSIGGANTEAFF. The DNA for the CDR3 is TGTGCCAGTAGTATAGGCGGGGCGAACACTGAAGCTTTCTTT.

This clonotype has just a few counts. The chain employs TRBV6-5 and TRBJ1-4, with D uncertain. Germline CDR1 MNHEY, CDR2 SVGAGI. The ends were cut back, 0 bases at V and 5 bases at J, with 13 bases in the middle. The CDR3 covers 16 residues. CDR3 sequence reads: CASSYSQRHSNEKLFF. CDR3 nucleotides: TGTGCCAGCAGTTACTCTCAGCGCCACTCAAATGAAAAACTGTTTTTT.

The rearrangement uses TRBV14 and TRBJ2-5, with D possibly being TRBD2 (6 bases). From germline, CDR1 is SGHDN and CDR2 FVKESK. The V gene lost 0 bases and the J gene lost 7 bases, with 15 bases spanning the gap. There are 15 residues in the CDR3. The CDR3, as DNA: TGTGCCAGCAGCCAAGATGAACTAGCCGAGGGGACCCAGTACTTC. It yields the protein CASSQDELAEGTQYF.

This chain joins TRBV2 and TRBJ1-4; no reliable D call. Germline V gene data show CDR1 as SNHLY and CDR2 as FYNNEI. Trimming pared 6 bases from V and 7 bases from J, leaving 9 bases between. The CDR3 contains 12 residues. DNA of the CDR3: TGTGCCAGCAGGACCAGAACTGAAAAACTGTTTTTT. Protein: CASRTRTEKLFF.